These 24 T cell receptor beta chains came from one sample sequenced in a study of PD-1 blockade in classical Hodgkin lymphoma. Every patient was affected by relapse after autologous stem cell transplantation, while exposure to brentuximab vedotin was not uniform. Sequencing used immunoSEQ multiplex PCR; TCRdb keeps in-frame clones, though not all of them. The sample lists approximately 15,000 clones, approximately 77% occurring once. The sample here was peripheral blood mononuclear cells (PBMCs), taken at baseline. The source is a human donor with classical Hodgkin lymphoma.

The chain combines TRBV5-4 with TRBJ1-6; D unresolved. This CDR3 region has 16 residues. Germline V CDR1 and CDR2: SGHNT, YYREEE (reference sequence). Between the trimmed V and J ends, which lost 4 bases and 5 bases, there was a span of 16 bases. CDR3 residues: CASSRSVGNNNSPLHF. The CDR3 DNA follows: TGTGCCAGCAGCCGGTCAGTTGGCAATAATAATTCACCCCTCCACTTT.

The CDR3, as DNA: TGTGCCAGCTCACCTAAATCGGACAGGGCGGGCATTCAGTACTTC. It encodes CASSPKSDRAGIQYF. This chain links TRBV18 with TRBJ2-4; 8 bases line up with TRBD1. Germline CDR1 KGHSH, CDR2 LQKENI. V was pared by 3 bases and J by 9 bases, with 10 bases of the junction left unmatched. CDR3 length equals 15 residues.

The V and J genes are TRBV6-1 and TRBJ1-3; D is uncertain. The CDR3 extends over 14 amino acids. Trimming took off 4 bases at V and 3 bases at J, with 10 bases between the two ends. The germline gives CDR1 MNHNS, CDR2 SASEGT. CDR3 amino acids: CASSGQGFGNTIYF. The CDR3, as DNA: TGTGCCAGCAGTGGGCAAGGGTTTGGAAACACCATATATTTT.

The chain employs TRBV5-1 and TRBJ1-4; D gene unclear. Trimming removed 4 bases from V and 6 bases from J, with 13 bases in between. The CDR3 contains 14 residues. Germline V lookup: CDR1 SGHRS, CDR2 YFSETQ. CDR3 in DNA: TGCGCCAGCAGCGATAACGGGCCGGATGAAAAACTGTTTTTT. It translates to CASSDNGPDEKLFF.

The rearrangement uses TRBV4-3 and TRBJ2-1; TRBD2 matches at 10 bases. There are 16 residues in the CDR3. V shed 0 bases, J shed 8 bases, and the junction held 7 bases outside the gene matches. Germline-derived CDR1 and CDR2 are LGHNA and YSLEER. The DNA of the CDR3 is TGCGCCAGCAGCCAAGATCAGAGCGGGGGGGGTTATGAGCAGTTCTTC. This encodes CASSQDQSGGGYEQFF.

This clone was recorded a few times. The chain joins TRBV7-3 to TRBJ1-6; D is unresolved. Germline CDR1 reads SGHTA; CDR2 reads FQGTGA. The CDR3 runs to 13 residues. Deletions cut 5 bases from V and 11 bases from J, with 13 bases between. The CDR3 region is CASSPGPATPLHF. CDR3 DNA: TGTGCCAGCAGCCCCGGACCGGCTACACCCCTCCACTTT.

In its sample, this clone was seen once. This specimen includes other DNA sequences encoding the same CDR3. The rearrangement uses TRBV18 and TRBJ1-1; possibly TRBD1 for D (5 bases). CDR1 is KGHSH, CDR2 LQKENI, per germline. The CDR3 runs to 14 residues. Trimming took 4 bases from V and 5 from J, leaving 14 bases between them. CDR3 sequence reads: CASSLGTGETEAFF. CDR3 sequence (DNA): TGTGCCAGCTCACTAGGGACGGGGGAGACTGAAGCTTTCTTT.

V is TRBV4-3 and J is TRBJ2-3, with 11 positions matching TRBD2. CDR1 is LGHNA and CDR2 is YSLEER in the germline V gene. The CDR3 sequence is 18 residues long. V gave up 0 bases and J gave up 3 bases; unmatched junction bases: 8. The CDR3 sequence: CASSQEPRLAGTTDTQYF. DNA for the CDR3: TGCGCCAGCAGCCAAGAACCTCGACTAGCGGGGACTACAGATACGCAGTATTTT.

The chain recombines TRBV4-3 with TRBJ2-1, with D tentatively TRBD1 or TRBD2 (6 bases each). The CDR3 extends over 17 amino acids. Trimming took 0 bases from V and 0 from J, leaving 12 bases between them. CDR1 is LGHNA, CDR2 YSLEER, per germline. The CDR3 is CASSQEGGRSSYNEQFF. CDR3 DNA sequence: TGCGCCAGCAGCCAAGAGGGGGGCCGAAGCTCCTACAATGAGCAGTTCTTC.

The chain carries TRBV5-1 and TRBJ2-6; D is tentatively TRBD1 or TRBD2 (5 bases each). Germline CDR1 and CDR2: SGHRS and YFSETQ. With 7 bases removed from V and 2 bases from J, the gap between germline ends came to 22 bases. The length of the CDR3 is 18 residues. The CDR3 DNA follows: TGCGCCAGCCGGAGGAACCAGGGCTACCTCCCTGGGGCCAACGTCCTGACTTTC. Amino acids: CASRRNQGYLPGANVLTF.

The genes are TRBV18 and TRBJ1-1; 9 positions agree with TRBD1. The junction had 5 bases not matched to a gene; V was cut back by 6 bases and J by 3 bases. This CDR3 has 14 residues. Germline CDR1 reads KGHSH; CDR2 reads LQKENI. The CDR3 here is CASSYRGRDTEAFF. The CDR3 nucleotides read TGTGCCAGCTCGTACAGGGGGCGGGACACTGAAGCTTTCTTT.

The chain joins TRBV2 to TRBJ2-1, with D possibly matching TRBD1 (5 bases). The CDR3 runs 11 residues. Looked up from germline, CDR1 is SNHLY and CDR2 is FYNNEI. V lost 1 base to trimming and J lost 12 bases, with 7 bases between them. The CDR3 sequence is CASSEGTGQFF. The CDR3 DNA sequence: TGTGCCAGCAGTGAAGGTACAGGGCAGTTCTTC.

This chain links TRBV4-2 with TRBJ2-1; perhaps TRBD2 as D (6 bases). CDR3 length equals 14 residues. Germline V CDR1 and CDR2: LGHNA, YNFKEQ. V was clipped by 4 bases and J by 9 bases, with 16 bases between them. The CDR3 coding sequence is TGTGCCAGCAGCCCTAGTGGGGGGTTGGGTGAGCAGTTCTTC. It translates to CASSPSGGLGEQFF.

This clone was observed a few times. This sequence joins TRBV7-2 and TRBJ1-5; 7 positions agree with TRBD1. Germline V gene sequence: CDR1 SGHTA, CDR2 FQGNSA. Trimming removed 8 bases from V and 4 bases from J; junction bases left unmatched: 2. This CDR3 has 12 residues. The CDR3 sequence: CASGGQNQPQHF. CDR3 nucleotide sequence: TGTGCCAGCGGGGGACAGAATCAGCCCCAGCATTTT.

The V call is TRBV11-3, the J call TRBJ2-7; D is undetermined. The germline V gene encodes CDR1 SGHNT and CDR2 YENEEA. This CDR3 has 18 amino acids. V shed 0 bases and J shed 4 bases, with 22 bases lying between them. The CDR3 sequence is CASSLDPPWQLSYYEQYF. As DNA, the CDR3 is TGTGCCAGCAGCTTAGATCCCCCTTGGCAGCTTAGCTATTACGAGCAGTACTTC.

V is TRBV6-1 and J is TRBJ2-7; 7 bases fit TRBD1. The CDR3 has 14 amino acids. V lost 5 bases, J lost 5 bases, and 9 bases stayed unmatched. The germline gives CDR1 MNHNS, CDR2 SASEGT. In DNA form, the CDR3 reads TGTGCCAGCAGTAGACAGGGTTTTTCGGACGAGCAGTACTTC. Its translation is CASSRQGFSDEQYF.

The chain combines TRBV14 with TRBJ2-7; TRBD2 matches 8 bases. The CDR3 totals 14 residues. Unmatched junction bases numbered 5, after V lost 4 bases and J lost 3 bases. The V gene's germline CDR1 is SGHDN and CDR2 FVKESK. This chain's CDR3 is CASSRGLGVYEQYF. CDR3 DNA sequence: TGTGCCAGCAGCCGGGGACTAGGGGTCTACGAGCAGTACTTC.

V usage is TRBV18 and J usage is TRBJ2-5, with 7 nucleotides matching TRBD2. The V and J ends lost 6 bases and 2 bases, in that order; junction bases with no gene match: 6. This CDR3 region has 14 residues. From germline, CDR1 is KGHSH and CDR2 LQKENI. As DNA, the CDR3 is TGTGCCAGCTCTCTAACTAGCGCTCAAGAGACCCAGTACTTC. Amino acid sequence: CASSLTSAQETQYF.

This clone was observed a single time. The chain couples TRBV20-1 to TRBJ2-1, with unresolved D. The V gene lost 6 bases and the J gene lost 5 bases, with 5 bases spanning the gap. The CDR3 extends over 10 amino acids. Germline V gives CDR1 DFQATT, CDR2 SNEGSKA (reference sequence). The CDR3 sequence is CSAADNEQFF. DNA for the CDR3: TGCAGTGCCGCGGACAATGAGCAGTTCTTC.

Within the sample, this clone is medium-sized (0.01 to 0.1%). Other nucleotide sequences in the sample specify the same CDR3. The gene calls are TRBV5-4 and TRBJ2-7, with 11 bases aligning to TRBD1. The CDR3 sequence is 15 residues long. Trimming removed 0 bases from V and 4 bases from J; junction bases left unmatched: 3. Germline V CDR1 and CDR2: SGHNT, YYREEE (reference sequence). Here the CDR3 reads CASSLGGTGGYEQYF. CDR3 DNA: TGTGCCAGCAGCTTGGGCGGGACAGGGGGGTACGAGCAGTACTTC.

The rearrangement uses TRBV9 and TRBJ2-1; 9 nucleotides align to TRBD2. This CDR3 is built from 15 residues. Losses at the gene ends were 4 bases for V and 6 bases for J; bases not matched to a gene: 8. Germline CDR1 reads SGDLS; CDR2 reads YYNGEE. The CDR3 protein is CASSQIAGAVNEQFF. As DNA, the CDR3 is TGTGCCAGCAGCCAAATAGCGGGGGCCGTCAATGAGCAGTTCTTC.

This clone was seen only a few times. The chain combines TRBV29-1 with TRBJ2-7, with 10 nucleotides matching TRBD1. V was clipped by 6 bases and J by 0 bases; unmatched bases: 2. CDR1 and CDR2 (germline): SQVTM, ANQGSEA. The CDR3 runs 13 residues. CDR3 in amino acids: CSVRQGASYEQYF. The CDR3 nucleotides read TGCAGCGTGCGACAGGGGGCCTCCTACGAGCAGTACTTC.

CDR3 nucleotides: TGCGCCAGCAGCTTGATCCCCTACGAGCAGTACTTC. This translates into CASSLIPYEQYF. The J gene is TRBJ2-7, the V gene TRBV5-1, with D uncertain. The germline gives CDR1 SGHRS, CDR2 YFSETQ. Trimming pared 1 base from V and 2 bases from J, leaving 4 bases between. CDR3 length: 12 amino acids. The full variable domain, its missing parts supplied by reference TRBV5-1 and TRBJ2-7, is KAGVTQTPRYLIKTRGQQVTLSCSPISGHRSVSWYQQTPGQGLQFLFEYFSETQRNKGNFPGRFSGRQFSNSRSEMNVSTLELGDSALYLCASSLIPYEQYFGPGTRLTVT.

V is TRBV11-3 and J is TRBJ2-7; D may be TRBD1 (5 bases). Trimming took 8 bases from V and 4 from J, leaving 15 bases between them. The CDR3 sequence is 13 residues long. Germline lookup yields CDR1 SGHNT and CDR2 YENEEA. The CDR3 nucleotides are TGTGCCAGCTCCTCGACAGCCACTTACGAGCAGTACTTC. Protein: CASSSTATYEQYF.